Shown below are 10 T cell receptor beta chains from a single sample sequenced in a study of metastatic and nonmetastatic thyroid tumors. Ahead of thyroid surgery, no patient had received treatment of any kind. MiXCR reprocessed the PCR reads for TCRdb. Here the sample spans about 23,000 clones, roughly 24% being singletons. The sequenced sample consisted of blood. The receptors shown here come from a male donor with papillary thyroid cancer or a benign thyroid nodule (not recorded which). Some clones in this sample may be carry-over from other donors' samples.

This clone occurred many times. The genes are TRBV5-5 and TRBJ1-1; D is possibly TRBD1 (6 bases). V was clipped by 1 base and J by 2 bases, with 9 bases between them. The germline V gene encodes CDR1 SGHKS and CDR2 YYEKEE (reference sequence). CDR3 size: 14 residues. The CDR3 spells CASSLPRGNTEAFF. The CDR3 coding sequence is TGTGCCAGCAGCTTGCCCAGGGGAAACACTGAAGCTTTCTTT.

CDR3 bases: TGTGCCAGCAGCCAAGTATGGGGATTGGGAACCTACGAGCAGTACTTC. Protein: CASSQVWGLGTYEQYF. V and J are TRBV3-1 and TRBJ2-7, with D unclear. CDR3 length equals 16 residues. The V gene lost 1 base and the J gene lost 2 bases, with 15 bases spanning the gap. CDR1 is LGHDT and CDR2 is YNNKEL in the germline V gene (reference sequence).

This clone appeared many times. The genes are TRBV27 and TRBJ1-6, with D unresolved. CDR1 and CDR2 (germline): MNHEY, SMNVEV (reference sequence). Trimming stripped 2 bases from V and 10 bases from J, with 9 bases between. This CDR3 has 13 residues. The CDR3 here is CASSLGFGSPLHF. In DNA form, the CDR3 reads TGTGCCAGCAGTTTAGGGTTTGGATCACCCCTCCACTTT.

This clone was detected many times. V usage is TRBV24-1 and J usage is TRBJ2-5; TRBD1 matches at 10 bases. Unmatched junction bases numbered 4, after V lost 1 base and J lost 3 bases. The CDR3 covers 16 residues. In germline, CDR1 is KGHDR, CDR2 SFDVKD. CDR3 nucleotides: TGTGCCACCAGTGATTTCGCGGACAGGGGGGAAGAGACCCAGTACTTC. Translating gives CATSDFADRGEETQYF.

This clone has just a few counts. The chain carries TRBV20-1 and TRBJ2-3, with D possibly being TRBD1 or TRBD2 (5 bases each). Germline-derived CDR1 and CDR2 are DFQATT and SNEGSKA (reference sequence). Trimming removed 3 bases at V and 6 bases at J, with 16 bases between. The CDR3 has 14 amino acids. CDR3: CSARVGWGSDTQYF. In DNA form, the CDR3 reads TGCAGTGCTAGGGTGGGGTGGGGGAGCGATACGCAGTATTTT.

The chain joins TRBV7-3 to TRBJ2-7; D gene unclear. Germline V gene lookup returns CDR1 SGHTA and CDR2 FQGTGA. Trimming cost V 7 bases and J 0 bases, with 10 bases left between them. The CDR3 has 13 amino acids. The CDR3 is CASIEVDSYEQYF. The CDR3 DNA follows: TGTGCCAGCATTGAAGTCGACTCCTACGAGCAGTACTTC.

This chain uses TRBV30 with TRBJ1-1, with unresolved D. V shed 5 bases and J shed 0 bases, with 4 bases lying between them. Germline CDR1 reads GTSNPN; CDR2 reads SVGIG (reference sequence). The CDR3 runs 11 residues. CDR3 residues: CAWEMNTEAFF. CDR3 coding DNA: TGTGCCTGGGAAATGAACACTGAAGCTTTCTTT.

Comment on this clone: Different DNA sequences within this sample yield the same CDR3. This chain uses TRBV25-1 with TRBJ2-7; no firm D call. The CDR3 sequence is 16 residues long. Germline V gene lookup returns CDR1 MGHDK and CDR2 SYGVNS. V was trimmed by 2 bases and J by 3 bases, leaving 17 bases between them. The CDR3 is CASSEARVKGFYEQYF. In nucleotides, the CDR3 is TGTGCCAGCAGTGAAGCCAGAGTGAAGGGATTCTACGAGCAGTACTTC.

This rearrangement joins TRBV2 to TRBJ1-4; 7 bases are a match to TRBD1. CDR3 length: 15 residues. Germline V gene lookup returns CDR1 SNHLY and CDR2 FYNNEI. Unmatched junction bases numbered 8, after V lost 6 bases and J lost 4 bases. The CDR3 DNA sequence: TGTGCCAGCAGGTCCCGGGACAGCCTTAATGAAAAACTGTTTTTT. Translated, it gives CASRSRDSLNEKLFF.

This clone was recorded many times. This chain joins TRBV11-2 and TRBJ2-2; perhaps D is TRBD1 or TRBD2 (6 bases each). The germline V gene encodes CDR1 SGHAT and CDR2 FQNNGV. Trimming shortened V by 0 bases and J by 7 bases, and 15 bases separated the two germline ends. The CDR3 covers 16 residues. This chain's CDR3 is CASSLDGGGRGGELFF. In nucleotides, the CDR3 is TGTGCCAGCAGCTTAGATGGAGGGGGACGGGGCGGGGAGCTGTTTTTT.